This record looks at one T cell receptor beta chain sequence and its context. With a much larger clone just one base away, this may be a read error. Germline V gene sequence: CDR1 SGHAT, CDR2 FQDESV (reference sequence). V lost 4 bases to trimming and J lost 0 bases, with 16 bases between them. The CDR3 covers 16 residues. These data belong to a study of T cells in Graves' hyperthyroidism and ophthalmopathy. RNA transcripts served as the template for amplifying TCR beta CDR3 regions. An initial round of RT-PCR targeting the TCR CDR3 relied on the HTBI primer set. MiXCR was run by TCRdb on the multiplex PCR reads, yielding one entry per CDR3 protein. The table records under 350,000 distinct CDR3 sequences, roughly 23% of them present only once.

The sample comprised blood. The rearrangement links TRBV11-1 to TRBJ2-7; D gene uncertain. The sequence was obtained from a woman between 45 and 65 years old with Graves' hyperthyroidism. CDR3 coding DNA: TGTGCCAGCAGCTCACGTCGGCACCCGAGCTCCTACGAGCAGTACTTC. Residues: CASSSRRHPSSYEQYF. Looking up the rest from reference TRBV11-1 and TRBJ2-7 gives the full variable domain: EAEVAQSPRYKITEKSQAVAFWCDPISGHATLYWYRQILGQGPELLVQFQDESVVDDSQLPKDRFSAERLKGVDSTLKIQPAELGDSAMYLCASSSRRHPSSYEQYFGPGTRLTVT.